This T cell receptor beta chain emerged from a study of cytomegalovirus exposure and HLA in healthy donors. Study overall: Of several hundred genotyped donors, around 76% clustered with self-reported Caucasian donors.

The PCR used 60 Vbeta and 13 Jbeta primers. TCRdb's table, derived via immunoSEQ multiplex PCR, lists solely in-frame clones and lacks some. This sample's table has some 200,000 clones. V lost 4 bases and J lost 8, with 8 bases in between. The germline V gene encodes CDR1 ENHRY and CDR2 SYGVKD. The CDR3 covers 11 residues. The chain combines TRBV10-3 with TRBJ1-1; no reliable D call. Sequenced input: PBMCs. This clonotype was obtained from a woman aged 18-29 years in good health and CMV-seropositive. CDR3 in DNA: TGTGCCATCAGTGGTAAACAGGAAGCTTTCTTT. This sequence encodes CAISGKQEAFF.